Listed below are T cell receptor beta chains from one sample, sequenced in a study of blood T cell repertoires in COVID-19. TCRdb keeps only in-frame clones here, not all; method: immunoSEQ multiplex PCR. The sample yields about 32,000 clones, just over 90% seen once. Specimen: peripheral blood. The receptor set was obtained from a male donor with active COVID-19. The CDR3 runs from the conserved cysteine through the conserved F or W. D genes are given only for firm matches.

J gene: TRBJ2-7; V gene: TRBV6-6; D gene: NA; CDR3 DNA: TGTGCCAGCAGTTATCGGTACGAGCAGTACTTC; CDR3 protein: CASSYRYEQYF
J gene: TRBJ2-6; V gene: TRBV2; D gene: NA; CDR3 DNA: TGTGCCAGCAGTGGGAGTATTTCTGGGGCCAACGTCCTGACTTTC; CDR3 protein: CASSGSISGANVLTF
J gene: TRBJ2-1; V gene: TRBV12-3/TRBV12-4; D gene: NA; CDR3 DNA: TGTGCCAGCAGGTGGACACATTACAATGAGCAGTTCTTC; CDR3 protein: CASRWTHYNEQFF
J gene: TRBJ1-1; V gene: TRBV6-5; D gene: NA; CDR3 DNA: TGTGCCAGCAGAAGAGACTTACAGGGAACCACCAGTTTT; CDR3 protein: CASRRDLQGTTSF
J gene: TRBJ2-3; V gene: TRBV6-2/TRBV6-3; D gene: TRBD1; CDR3 DNA: TGTGCCAGCAGTTACGGACAGGGACACACAGATACGCAGTATTTT; CDR3 protein: CASSYGQGHTDTQYF
J gene: TRBJ1-5; V gene: TRBV27; D gene: NA; CDR3 DNA: TGTGCCAGCAGTTTGTCCAGGGTTGGCAATCAGCCCCAGCATTTT; CDR3 protein: CASSLSRVGNQPQHF
J gene: TRBJ1-2; V gene: TRBV6-2/TRBV6-3; D gene: TRBD1; CDR3 DNA: TGTGCCAGCTGTTGTCCCGGGACAGAAAATGGCTACACCTTC; CDR3 protein: CASCCPGTENGYTF
J gene: TRBJ2-7; V gene: TRBV18; D gene: TRBD1; CDR3 DNA: TGTGCCAGCTCACTAACGGGACAGGTCTCCTACGAGCAGTACTTC; CDR3 protein: CASSLTGQVSYEQYF
J gene: TRBJ2-1; V gene: TRBV7-9; D gene: NA; CDR3 DNA: TGTGCCAGCAGCTTAAAAGGGACATCAAACTACAATGAGCAGTTCTTC; CDR3 protein: CASSLKGTSNYNEQFF
J gene: TRBJ1-1; V gene: TRBV12-3/TRBV12-4; D gene: TRBD1; CDR3 DNA: TGTGCCAGCAGGACAGGGACGAACACTGAAGCTTTCTTT; CDR3 protein: CASRTGTNTEAFF
J gene: TRBJ1-5; V gene: TRBV29-1; D gene: NA; CDR3 DNA: TGCAGCGTGGGGCAGGCGGGGGGCAATCAGCCCCAGCATTTT; CDR3 protein: CSVGQAGGNQPQHF
J gene: TRBJ2-1; V gene: TRBV4-3; D gene: TRBD1; CDR3 DNA: TGCGCCAGCAGCCAAGATGGACAGGGATACAATGAGCAGTTCTTC; CDR3 protein: CASSQDGQGYNEQFF
J gene: TRBJ2-5; V gene: TRBV18; D gene: TRBD1; CDR3 DNA: TGTGCCAGCTCACGTATGGACAGGGTTGAGACCCAGTACTTC; CDR3 protein: CASSRMDRVETQYF